The 17 T cell receptor beta chains presented below share a single source sample, sequenced in a study of breast tumors, draining lymph nodes, adjacent tissues. Samples came from axillary lymph nodes draining the breast cancer. TCRdb passed the multiplex PCR reads through MiXCR, listing each CDR3 protein once. Among 200,000 or so distinct CDR3 sequences listed, around 33% were seen once. Sequenced material: axillary lymph node tissue. All receptors derive from a female donor with breast cancer. Some clones in this sample may be carry-over from other donors' samples.

CDR3 DNA: TGTGCCAGCAGTTTGCCTCGTCCCAGCACAGATACGCAGTATTTT. It translates to CASSLPRPSTDTQYF. The chain carries TRBV6-2 or TRBV6-3 and TRBJ2-3; D gene ambiguous. Per the germline V gene, CDR1 is MNHEY and CDR2 is SVGEGT. Trimming cost V 4 bases and J 0 bases, with 11 bases left between them. There are 15 residues in the CDR3.

This clonotype was counted a few times. It may be a read error: a sequence one base away is much more abundant. The gene calls are TRBV19 and TRBJ1-3; D might be TRBD1 (5 bases). Germline V gene sequence: CDR1 LNHDA, CDR2 SQIVND (reference sequence). V dropped 4 bases and J dropped 0 bases, with 13 bases sitting between them. The CDR3 is made up of 16 amino acids. The CDR3 DNA reads as TGTGCCAGTAGTACCCACGGGGGGAGCTCTGGAAACACCATATATTTT. This encodes CASSTHGGSSGNTIYF.

Worth noting for this clonotype: Sequence at one end of the junction differs from germline and may be a read error. The chain employs TRBV20-1 and TRBJ2-4; TRBD2 might be the D (6 bases). Germline CDR1 reads DFQATT; CDR2 reads SNEGSKA (reference sequence). This CDR3 has 14 residues. The CDR3 reads CSANPGVAKTIQYF. In DNA, the CDR3 is TGCAGTGCTAATCCGGGGGTAGCCAAAACCATTCAGTACTTC.

J is TRBJ2-1 and V is TRBV7-2; TRBD2 aligns across 12 bases. Germline assignment: CDR1 SGHTA and CDR2 FQGNSA. Trimming took 4 bases from V and 12 from J; bases not matched to a gene: 13. CDR3 length: 16 amino acids. CDR3 loop: CASSSGTSGYPPPQFF. CDR3 coding DNA: TGTGCCAGCAGCTCTGGGACTAGCGGGTACCCACCCCCGCAGTTCTTC. The complete variable domain, with remaining parts taken from reference TRBV7-2 and TRBJ2-1, reads GAGVSQSPSNKVTEKGKDVELRCDPISGHTALYWYRQSLGQGLEFLIYFQGNSAPDKSGLPSDRFSAERTGGSVSTLTIQRTQQEDSAVYLCASSSGTSGYPPPQFFGPGTRLTVL.

This clonotype was seen at least ten times. The chain is built from TRBV20-1 and TRBJ1-2, with 8 bases that match TRBD1. CDR1 is DFQATT and CDR2 is SNEGSKA in the germline V gene (reference sequence). Trimming cost V 2 bases and J 7 bases; bases outside gene matches: 9. This CDR3 is built from 14 residues. This CDR3 is CSARPPDRVGGYTF. The CDR3 region has the DNA TGCAGTGCTAGACCCCCGGACAGGGTTGGTGGCTACACCTTC.

This clonotype came up many times. V usage is TRBV29-1 and J usage is TRBJ1-2; TRBD1 might be the D (6 bases). V was shortened by 6 bases and J by 7 bases, with 24 bases between the two germline ends. The germline CDR1 and CDR2 sequences are SQVTM and ANQGSEA. The CDR3 length is 15 residues. This CDR3 is CSVANPRTGYGGYTF. The CDR3 DNA reads TGCAGCGTAGCCAACCCCCGAACAGGGTACGGTGGCTACACCTTC. The full variable domain, rest sourced from reference TRBV29-1 and TRBJ1-2, is SAVISQKPSRDICQRGTSLTIQCQVDSQVTMMFWYRQQPGQSLTLIATANQGSEATYESGFVIDKFPISRPNLTFSTLTVSNMSPEDSSIYLCSVANPRTGYGGYTFGSGTRLTVV.

With respect to this clonotype: A much larger clone differs by one base, so this may be a read error. The chain employs TRBV3-1 and TRBJ1-4; D is ambiguous. The CDR3 has 13 amino acids. V dropped 4 bases and J dropped 9 bases, with 12 bases sitting between them. Looked up from germline, CDR1 is LGHDT and CDR2 is YNNKEL (reference sequence). For the CDR3, the DNA is TGTGCCAGCAGCCGAGAAGGAAGAAAAAAACTGTTTTTT. It specifies CASSREGRKKLFF.

The gene calls are TRBV20-1 and TRBJ2-3; 16 nucleotides align to TRBD2. V shed 0 bases, J shed 0 bases, and the junction held 6 bases outside the gene matches. Germline-derived CDR1 and CDR2 are DFQATT and SNEGSKA (reference sequence). CDR3 length: 19 residues. This chain's CDR3 is CSARDTGLAGGSSTDTQYF. CDR3 nucleotides: TGCAGTGCTAGAGACACGGGACTAGCGGGAGGGTCTAGCACAGATACGCAGTATTTT.

This clonotype was counted many times. At one end the junction does not follow the germline gene, possibly because of a read error. CDR3 nucleotides: TGTGCCAGTCCTAAGGCGGCGGTCAGGGGGCCGCATTTTTTT. Its translation is CASPKAAVRGPHFF. The chain recombines TRBV6-2 or TRBV6-3 with TRBJ1-6; 8 bases agree with TRBD1. Germline lookup yields CDR1 MNHEY and CDR2 SVGEGT. CDR3 size: 14 residues.

This rearrangement joins TRBV20-1 to TRBJ1-3; D possibly corresponds to TRBD1 (5 bases). The CDR3 is made up of 15 amino acids. Germline lookup yields CDR1 DFQATT and CDR2 SNEGSKA (reference sequence). Trimming took off 3 bases at V and 8 bases at J, with 20 bases between the two ends. CDR3 sequence: CSASTGGSYVYTIYF. The DNA of the CDR3 is TGCAGTGCTAGTACGGGGGGATCCTATGTCTACACCATATATTTT.

This clonotype was seen many times. The rearrangement uses TRBV7-2 and TRBJ2-4; D may be TRBD1 (6 bases). The CDR3 totals 14 residues. Per the germline V gene, CDR1 is SGHTA and CDR2 is FQGNSA. V was pared by 4 bases and J by 5 bases, with 12 bases between. In DNA, the CDR3 is TGTGCCAGCAGCTCAAACAGGGCGGAAAACATTCAGTACTTC. Its translation: CASSSNRAENIQYF.

There are a few counts of this clonotype. This sequence may be a read error, since a much larger clone differs from it by one base. The rearrangement joins TRBV9 to TRBJ1-5; TRBD1 agrees at 9 bases. The V gene end was trimmed by 4 bases and the J gene end by 6 bases; junction bases not matched to a gene: 8. This CDR3 comprises 15 residues. Germline values: CDR1 SGDLS, CDR2 YYNGEE. CDR3 DNA: TGTGCCAGCAGCCCTGGGACAGGGCGTAGTCAGCCCCAGCATTTT. Its translation is CASSPGTGRSQPQHF.

Ten or more counts support this clonotype. V is TRBV6-5 and J is TRBJ2-7; the match to TRBD2 covers 7 bases. CDR1 MNHEY and CDR2 SVGAGI come from the germline V gene. The junction had 9 bases not matched to a gene; V was cut back by 5 bases and J by 2 bases. CDR3 length equals 15 residues. The chain's CDR3 is CASSPPTSIAYEQYF. The CDR3 region has the DNA TGTGCCAGCAGTCCCCCGACTAGCATTGCCTACGAGCAGTACTTC.

The V gene is TRBV7-9, the J gene TRBJ1-4; maybe TRBD1 (5 bases). This CDR3 spans 15 amino acids. Looked up from germline, CDR1 is SEHNR and CDR2 is FQNEAQ (reference sequence). Trimming shortened V by 5 bases and J by 7 bases, and 17 bases separated the two germline ends. CDR3 residues: CASSEWGIFGEKLFF. As DNA, the CDR3 is TGTGCCAGCAGCGAATGGGGCATTTTTGGTGAAAAACTGTTTTTT.

V gene TRBV30 combines with J gene TRBJ1-6; D may be TRBD1 (5 bases). In germline, CDR1 is GTSNPN, CDR2 SVGIG (reference sequence). V lost 2 bases to trimming and J lost 7 bases, with 15 bases between them. CDR3 length: 15 residues. For the CDR3, the DNA is TGTGCCTGGAGTCGACTTCGGGGGAGGAATTCACCCCTCCACTTT. Amino acid sequence: CAWSRLRGRNSPLHF. Combining the CDR3 with reference TRBV30 and TRBJ1-6 gives the whole variable domain SQTIHQWPATLVQPVGSPLSLECTVEGTSNPNLYWYRQAAGRGLQLLFYSVGIGQISSEVPQNLSASRPQDRQFILSSKKLLLSDSGFYLCAWSRLRGRNSPLHFGNGTRLTVT.

This clonotype was counted at least ten times. Possible read error: a much larger clone is one base away. This chain uses TRBV7-9 with TRBJ2-5, with 7 bases matching TRBD1. The CDR3 extends over 15 amino acids. Germline V CDR1 and CDR2: SEHNR, FQNEAQ (reference sequence). In DNA, the CDR3 is TGTGCCAGCAGCCCCCGGGACAGCCCCCAAGAGGCCCAGTACTTC. Its protein product is CASSPRDSPQEAQYF. The whole variable domain, remainder taken from reference TRBV7-9 and TRBJ2-5, is DTGVSQNPRHKITKRGQNVTFRCDPISEHNRLYWYRQTLGQGPEFLTYFQNEAQLEKSRLLSDRFSAERPKGSFSTLEIQRTEQGDSAMYLCASSPRDSPQEAQYFGPGTRLLVL.

Only a few counts were recorded for this clonotype. A much larger clone differs by one base, so this may be a read error. V usage is TRBV7-2 and J usage is TRBJ2-5; a weak D match, TRBD1 (6 bases). This CDR3 has 15 amino acids. CDR1 and CDR2 (germline): SGHTA, FQGNSA. The CDR3 here is CASSLRQALGETQHF. CDR3 coding DNA: TGTGCCAGCAGCCTCAGACAGGCCTTAGGGGAGACCCAGCACTTC.